A selection of T cell receptor beta chains follows, all from one sample in a study of beta chain features in type 1 diabetes. Sequencing used immunoSEQ multiplex PCR; TCRdb keeps in-frame clones, though not all of them. Among approximately 140,000 clones listed, about 7% were seen once. Source material: central memory CD4+ T cells from blood. Receptors were obtained from a woman aged 30 to 39 in good health. CDR3s include the opening cysteine and the closing phenylalanine or tryptophan. D genes are given only for firm matches. Not all rows give a size; the values are once, few, many and, for expanded clones, a class.

cdr3_aa,cdr3_nt,d_call,clone_size,v_call,j_call
CASSLHRGREETQYF,TGTGCCAGCAGCTTACACAGGGGGCGAGAAGAGACCCAGTACTTC,TRBD1,.,TRBV7-3,TRBJ2-5
CASSVDSGSWETQYF,TGTGCCAGCAGCGTAGATAGCGGGAGTTGGGAGACCCAGTACTTC,TRBD2,few,TRBV9,TRBJ2-5
CSGGRGTNEKLFF,TGCAGCGGTGGGAGGGGCACTAATGAAAAACTGTTTTTT,.,few,TRBV29-1,TRBJ1-4
CASSQELGQLNTGELFF,TGCGCCAGCAGCCAAGAGTTGGGACAGTTGAACACCGGGGAGCTGTTTTTT,TRBD1,.,TRBV4-3,TRBJ2-2
CASSLEGTSGRYYNEQFF,TGTGCCAGCAGCTTAGAAGGGACTAGCGGGAGATACTACAATGAGCAGTTCTTC,TRBD2,few,TRBV7-2,TRBJ2-1
CASSKGQGAGGYTF,TGTGCCAGCAGCAAGGGACAGGGGGCGGGCGGCTACACCTTC,TRBD1,few,TRBV7-9,TRBJ1-2
CASSQPSGRAIQRYF,TGTGCCAGCAGCCAACCCAGCGGGAGGGCCATACAAAGGTACTTC,TRBD2,few,TRBV4-2,TRBJ2-7
CASSDTESSNQPQHF,TGTGCCAGCAGTGATACAGAAAGTAGCAATCAGCCCCAGCATTTT,.,few,TRBV2,TRBJ1-5
CSVDSNEGYEQYF,TGCAGCGTTGACTCAAATGAGGGTTACGAGCAGTACTTC,.,many,TRBV29-1,TRBJ2-7
CASSQFGTSGSTDTQYF,TGCGCCAGCAGCCAATTTGGGACTAGCGGTAGCACAGATACGCAGTATTTT,TRBD2,few,TRBV4-3,TRBJ2-3